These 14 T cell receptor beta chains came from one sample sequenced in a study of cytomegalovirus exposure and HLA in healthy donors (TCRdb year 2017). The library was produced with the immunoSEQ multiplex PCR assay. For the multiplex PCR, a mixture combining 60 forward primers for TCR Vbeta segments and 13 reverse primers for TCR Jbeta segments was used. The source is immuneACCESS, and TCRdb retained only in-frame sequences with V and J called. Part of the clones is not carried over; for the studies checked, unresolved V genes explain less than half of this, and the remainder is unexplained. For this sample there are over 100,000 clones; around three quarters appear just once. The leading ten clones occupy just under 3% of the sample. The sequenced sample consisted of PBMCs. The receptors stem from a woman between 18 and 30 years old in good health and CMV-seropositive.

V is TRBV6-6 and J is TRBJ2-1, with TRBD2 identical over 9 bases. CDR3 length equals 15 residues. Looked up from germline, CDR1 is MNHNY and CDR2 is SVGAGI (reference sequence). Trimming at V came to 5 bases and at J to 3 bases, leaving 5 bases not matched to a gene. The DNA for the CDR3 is TGTGCCAGCAGTCCTAGCGGGACCCTCTACAATGAGCAGTTCTTC. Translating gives CASSPSGTLYNEQFF.

CDR3 protein: CASKDSDVYEQYF. In DNA form, the CDR3 reads TGTGCCAGCAAGGACTCCGATGTCTACGAGCAGTACTTC. The chain is built from TRBV6-1 and TRBJ2-7; maybe TRBD2 (5 bases). The V end was cut by 7 bases, the J end by 3 bases, with 13 bases between. The CDR3 has 13 amino acids. Germline loops: CDR1 MNHNS, CDR2 SASEGT.

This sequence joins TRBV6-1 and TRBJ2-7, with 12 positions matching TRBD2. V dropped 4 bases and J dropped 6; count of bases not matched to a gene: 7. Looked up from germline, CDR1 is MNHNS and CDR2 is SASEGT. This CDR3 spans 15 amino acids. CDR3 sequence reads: CASSVTLAGGTEQYF. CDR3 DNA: TGTGCCAGCAGTGTCACCCTAGCGGGAGGGACCGAGCAGTACTTC.

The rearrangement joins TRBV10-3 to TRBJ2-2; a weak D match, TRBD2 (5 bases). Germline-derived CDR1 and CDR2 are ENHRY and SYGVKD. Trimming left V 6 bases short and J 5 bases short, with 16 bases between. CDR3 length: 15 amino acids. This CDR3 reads CAISPVVGETGELFF. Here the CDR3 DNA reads TGTGCCATCAGCCCTGTGGTCGGGGAAACCGGGGAGCTGTTTTTT.

Here the CDR3 DNA reads TGTGCCAGCAGCCAAGATGGGTCGGGGGACACTGAAGCTTTCTTT. As protein: CASSQDGSGDTEAFF. The chain combines TRBV4-2 with TRBJ1-1; tentative D call: TRBD1 (5 bases). This CDR3 is built from 15 residues. V was pared by 0 bases and J by 3 bases, with 11 bases between. CDR1 LGHNA and CDR2 YNFKEQ come from the germline V gene.

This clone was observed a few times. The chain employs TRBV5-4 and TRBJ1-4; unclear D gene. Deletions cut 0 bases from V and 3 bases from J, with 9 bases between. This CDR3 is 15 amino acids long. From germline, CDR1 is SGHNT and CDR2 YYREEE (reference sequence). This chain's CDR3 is CASSLGLNSNEKLFF. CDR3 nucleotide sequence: TGTGCCAGCAGCTTGGGGTTGAACTCTAATGAAAAACTGTTTTTT. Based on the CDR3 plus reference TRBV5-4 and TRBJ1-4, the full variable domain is ETGVTQSPTHLIKTRGQQVTLRCSSQSGHNTVSWYQQALGQGPQFIFQYYREEENGRGNFPPRFSGLQFPNYSSELNVNALELDDSALYLCASSLGLNSNEKLFFGSGTQLSVL.

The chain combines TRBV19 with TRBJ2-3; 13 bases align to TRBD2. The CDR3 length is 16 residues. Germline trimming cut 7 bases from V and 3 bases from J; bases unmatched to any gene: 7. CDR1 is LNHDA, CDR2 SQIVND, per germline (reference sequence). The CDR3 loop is CASIGLAGVGTDTQYF. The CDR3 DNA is TGTGCCAGTATTGGACTAGCGGGAGTGGGTACAGATACGCAGTATTTT.

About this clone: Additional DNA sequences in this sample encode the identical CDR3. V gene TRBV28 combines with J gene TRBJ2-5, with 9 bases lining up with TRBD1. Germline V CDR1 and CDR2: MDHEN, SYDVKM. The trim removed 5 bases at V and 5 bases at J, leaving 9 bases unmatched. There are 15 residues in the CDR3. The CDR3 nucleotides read TGTGCCAGCAGTCTAGAACAGGGGGCGGGCGAGACCCAGTACTTC. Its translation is CASSLEQGAGETQYF.

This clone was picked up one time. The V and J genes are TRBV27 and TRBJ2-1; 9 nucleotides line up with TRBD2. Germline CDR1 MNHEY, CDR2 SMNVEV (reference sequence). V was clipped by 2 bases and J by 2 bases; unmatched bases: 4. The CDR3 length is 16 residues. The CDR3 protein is CASSLTAGGPYNEQFF. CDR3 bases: TGTGCCAGCAGTTTAACAGCGGGAGGCCCCTACAATGAGCAGTTCTTC.

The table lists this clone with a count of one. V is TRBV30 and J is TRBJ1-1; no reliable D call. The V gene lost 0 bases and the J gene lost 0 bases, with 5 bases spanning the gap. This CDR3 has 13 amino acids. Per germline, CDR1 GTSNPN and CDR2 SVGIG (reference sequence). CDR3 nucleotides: TGTGCCTGGAGTGTCCACATGAACACTGAAGCTTTCTTT. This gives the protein CAWSVHMNTEAFF.

CDR3: CASSLEDSSYEQYF. For the CDR3, the DNA is TGTGCCAGCAGTTTGGAGGACAGCTCCTACGAGCAGTACTTC. The genes are TRBV28 and TRBJ2-7; D is perhaps TRBD1 (6 bases). This CDR3 region has 14 residues. Trimming pared 3 bases from V and 0 bases from J, leaving 9 bases between. Germline loops: CDR1 MDHEN, CDR2 SYDVKM.

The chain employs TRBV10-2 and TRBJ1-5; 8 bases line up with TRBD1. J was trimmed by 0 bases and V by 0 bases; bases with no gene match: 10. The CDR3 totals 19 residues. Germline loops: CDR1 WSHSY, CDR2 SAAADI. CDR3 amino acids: CASSESAGGTHYSNQPQHF. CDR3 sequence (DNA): TGCGCCAGCAGTGAGTCGGCAGGGGGCACCCACTATAGCAATCAGCCCCAGCATTTT.

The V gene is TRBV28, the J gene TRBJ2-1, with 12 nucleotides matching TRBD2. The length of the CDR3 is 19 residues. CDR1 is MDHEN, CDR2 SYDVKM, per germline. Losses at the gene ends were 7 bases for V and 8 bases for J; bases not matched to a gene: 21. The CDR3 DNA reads TGTGCCAGCACCTTAAGACCGGGACTAGCGGGCGACGTAGTGCATGAGCAGTTCTTC. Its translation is CASTLRPGLAGDVVHEQFF.

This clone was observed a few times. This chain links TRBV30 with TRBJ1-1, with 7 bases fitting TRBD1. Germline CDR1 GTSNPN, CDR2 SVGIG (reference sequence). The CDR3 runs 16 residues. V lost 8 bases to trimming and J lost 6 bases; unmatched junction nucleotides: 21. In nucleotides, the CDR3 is TGTGCCCGGGACAGAGGAATTGGCTTTAGTTCCTCTGAAGCTTTCTTT. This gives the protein CARDRGIGFSSSEAFF.